These 27 T cell receptor beta chains originate from one sample sequenced in a study of cytomegalovirus exposure and HLA in healthy donors. The PCR employed 60 Vbeta primers together with 13 Jbeta primers. Method: immunoSEQ multiplex PCR; TCRdb's copy keeps in-frame clones and lacks some. Of 150,000 to 200,000 clones in the sample, roughly 79% are singletons; the top ten hold approximately 1.5%. Sequenced material: PBMCs. The receptors originated from a man aged 40-55 years in good health and CMV-seronegative.

J is TRBJ1-2 and V is TRBV9, with 9 bases identical to TRBD1. V shed 0 bases and J 4 bases; nucleotides not matched to a gene: 4. The CDR3 is 15 amino acids. In germline, CDR1 is SGDLS, CDR2 YYNGEE. The CDR3 coding sequence is TGTGCCAGCAGCGTAGCTGGGACAGGGCCCTATGGCTACACCTTC. This sequence encodes CASSVAGTGPYGYTF.

The chain links TRBV27 to TRBJ1-3; D is unresolved. This CDR3 comprises 13 residues. Germline V CDR1 and CDR2: MNHEY, SMNVEV (reference sequence). Trimming removed 4 bases from V and 0 bases from J, with 4 bases in between. CDR3 region: CASSSYSGNTIYF. As DNA, the CDR3 is TGTGCCAGCAGTTCTTACTCTGGAAACACCATATATTTT.

This sequence joins TRBV7-9 and TRBJ2-2; D is uncertain. The germline CDR1 and CDR2 sequences are SEHNR and FQNEAQ (reference sequence). The V end was cut by 3 bases, the J end by 3 bases, with 2 bases between. The CDR3 extends over 12 amino acids. As DNA, the CDR3 is TGTGCCAGCAGCTTCTACACCGGGGAGCTGTTTTTT. Translation gives CASSFYTGELFF.

V usage is TRBV7-6 and J usage is TRBJ2-7; TRBD2 might be the D (5 bases). Trimming removed 4 bases at V and 1 base at J, with 11 bases between. This CDR3 contains 14 residues. Germline V lookup: CDR1 SGHVS, CDR2 FNYEAQ. The CDR3 bases are TGTGCCAGCAGCTCCTCACTAGGATCCTACGAGCAGTACTTC. Protein: CASSSSLGSYEQYF. The full variable domain, in which reference TRBV7-6 and TRBJ2-7 provide the parts outside the CDR3, is GAGVSQSPRYKVTKRGQDVALRCDPISGHVSLYWYRQALGQGPEFLTYFNYEAQQDKSGLPNDRFSAERPEGSISTLTIQRTEQRDSAMYRCASSSSLGSYEQYFGPGTRLTVT.

J is TRBJ2-5 and V is TRBV27, with a possible D match to TRBD2 (6 bases). The germline gives CDR1 MNHEY, CDR2 SMNVEV (reference sequence). CDR3 length equals 15 residues. Trimming cost V 4 bases and J 5 bases, with 17 bases left between them. CDR3 loop: CASSSLPGVDETQYF. The CDR3 bases are TGTGCCAGCAGTTCGTTGCCGGGAGTCGATGAGACCCAGTACTTC.

V and J are TRBV28 and TRBJ1-1; D unresolved. V shed 10 bases and J shed 9 bases, with 18 bases lying between them. The CDR3 spans 12 residues. Germline CDR1 and CDR2: MDHEN and SYDVKM. The CDR3 is CATLDSFLQAFF. The CDR3 DNA reads TGTGCCACCTTAGACTCCTTCCTCCAAGCTTTCTTT.

The chain recombines TRBV6-5 with TRBJ1-1; possible D gene TRBD1, 5 bases. Germline CDR1 MNHEY, CDR2 SVGAGI. Trimming pared 2 bases from V and 1 base from J, leaving 5 bases between. The CDR3 is made up of 13 amino acids. The CDR3 sequence: CASSYRGNTEAFF. The CDR3 nucleotides read TGTGCCAGCAGTTACAGGGGGAACACTGAAGCTTTCTTT.

This clone was detected a few times. The V and J genes are TRBV9 and TRBJ1-1; TRBD1 agrees at 8 bases. This CDR3 region has 16 residues. The V and J ends lost 0 bases and 4 bases, in that order; junction bases with no gene match: 8. From germline, CDR1 is SGDLS and CDR2 YYNGEE. CDR3 protein: CASSVAPGQAPTEAFF. CDR3 nucleotide sequence: TGTGCCAGCAGCGTAGCCCCGGGACAGGCCCCCACTGAAGCTTTCTTT.

The chain recombines TRBV15 with TRBJ2-7; 7 bases line up with TRBD2. V was clipped by 0 bases and J by 5 bases; unmatched bases: 7. The CDR3 extends over 15 amino acids. CDR1 is LNHNV and CDR2 is YYDKDF in the germline V gene (reference sequence). The CDR3 nucleotides read TGTGCCACCAGCAGAGATGGTGCAGCGGGAAACGAGCAGTACTTC. It specifies CATSRDGAAGNEQYF.

This chain links TRBV28 with TRBJ1-1; possibly TRBD1 for D (6 bases). Deletions cut 5 bases from V and 1 base from J, with 8 bases between. Looked up from germline, CDR1 is MDHEN and CDR2 is SYDVKM. The CDR3 runs to 13 residues. The CDR3 loop reads CASSRQANTEAFF. DNA of the CDR3: TGTGCCAGCAGTAGACAGGCGAACACTGAAGCTTTCTTT.

V is TRBV5-1 and J is TRBJ2-1; D might be TRBD2 (5 bases). Trimming took off 3 bases at V and 5 bases at J, with 18 bases between the two ends. The germline gives CDR1 SGHRS, CDR2 YFSETQ. The CDR3 consists of 16 residues. CDR3 amino acids: CASSSLGLDANNEQFF. For the CDR3, the DNA is TGCGCCAGCAGCTCATTAGGACTGGACGCTAACAATGAGCAGTTCTTC. Variable domain in full (rest from reference TRBV5-1 and TRBJ2-1): KAGVTQTPRYLIKTRGQQVTLSCSPISGHRSVSWYQQTPGQGLQFLFEYFSETQRNKGNFPGRFSGRQFSNSRSEMNVSTLELGDSALYLCASSSLGLDANNEQFFGPGTRLTVL.

The chain joins TRBV27 to TRBJ1-5; maybe TRBD1 (6 bases). Germline assignment: CDR1 MNHEY and CDR2 SMNVEV (reference sequence). The CDR3 is 13 residues long. Deletions cut 10 bases from V and 5 bases from J, with 15 bases between. This CDR3 reads CATADRPYQPQHF. CDR3 DNA: TGTGCCACCGCGGACAGACCCTATCAGCCCCAGCATTTT.

This rearrangement joins TRBV5-6 to TRBJ2-7, with 11 bases fitting TRBD1. The CDR3 extends over 13 amino acids. With 6 bases clipped from V and 7 bases from J, the junction kept 6 bases outside the gene matches. CDR1 is SGHDT, CDR2 YYEEEE, per germline. The CDR3 sequence: CASTWTGGEEQYV. In DNA, the CDR3 is TGTGCCAGCACATGGACAGGGGGCGAGGAGCAGTACGTC.

The V gene is TRBV19, the J gene TRBJ2-2; 7 nucleotides agree with TRBD2. Per the germline V gene, CDR1 is LNHDA and CDR2 is SQIVND (reference sequence). CDR3 length: 14 residues. V lost 1 base to trimming and J lost 6 bases; unmatched junction nucleotides: 2. In DNA, the CDR3 is TGTGCCAGTAGTATAGGGGGGGGAGCCGGGGAGCTGTTTTTT. Amino acid sequence: CASSIGGGAGELFF.

V usage is TRBV9 and J usage is TRBJ1-1, with D maybe TRBD1 (5 bases). From germline, CDR1 is SGDLS and CDR2 YYNGEE. The V end was cut by 3 bases, the J end by 0 bases, with 12 bases between. This CDR3 comprises 15 residues. The CDR3 nucleotides are TGTGCCAGCAGCGAGGTCGGACACCTGAACACTGAAGCTTTCTTT. It translates to CASSEVGHLNTEAFF.

This clone has a handful of counts. This chain uses TRBV18 with TRBJ2-5; possible D gene TRBD1, 6 bases. The end of the DNA is better explained by TRBJ2-7, so the J call may be wrong. The CDR3 length is 14 residues. Per germline, CDR1 KGHSH and CDR2 LQKENI. The CDR3 DNA sequence: TGTGCCAGCTCACCAGGGACACAGTCCTACGAGCAGTACTTC. It is translated as CASSPGTQSYEQYF.

The V gene is TRBV28, the J gene TRBJ1-1, with D uncertain. CDR3 size: 13 residues. Germline V gives CDR1 MDHEN, CDR2 SYDVKM. Trimming took off 3 bases at V and 4 bases at J, with 9 bases between the two ends. This CDR3 is CASSLDYRTEAFF. In nucleotides, the CDR3 is TGTGCCAGCAGTTTGGACTACCGCACTGAAGCTTTCTTT. The whole variable domain, filled in from reference TRBV28 and TRBJ1-1, reads DVKVTQSSRYLVKRTGEKVFLECVQDMDHENMFWYRQDPGLGLRLIYFSYDVKMKEKGDIPEGYSVSREKKERFSLILESASTNQTSMYLCASSLDYRTEAFFGQGTRLTVV.

This clone has only one observation. The V and J genes are TRBV10-3 and TRBJ1-5; tentatively, D is TRBD1 (5 bases). Germline V gives CDR1 ENHRY, CDR2 SYGVKD. The CDR3 consists of 16 residues. Between the trimmed V and J ends, which lost 4 bases and 1 base, there was a span of 14 bases. Written as DNA, the CDR3 is TGTGCCATCAGTGGGGGCGGGGACGGAAGCAATCAGCCCCAGCATTTT. It is translated as CAISGGGDGSNQPQHF.

J is TRBJ2-5 and V is TRBV5-6, with 10 bases matching TRBD2. V shed 3 bases, J shed 3 bases, and the junction held 8 bases outside the gene matches. The CDR3 extends over 16 amino acids. CDR1 and CDR2 from the germline V gene are SGHDT and YYEEEE. For the CDR3, the DNA is TGTGCCAGCAGCTCTGGGGGCGGACTAGCGGAAGAGACCCAGTACTTC. Translating it yields CASSSGGGLAEETQYF.

This chain joins TRBV6-1 and TRBJ1-5; 8 bases are a match to TRBD1. This CDR3 spans 15 amino acids. Germline V gene sequence: CDR1 MNHNS, CDR2 SASEGT. With 3 bases clipped from V and 9 bases from J, the junction kept 10 bases outside the gene matches. In DNA form, the CDR3 reads TGTGCCAGCAGTGACGTGGACAGGGCTAGTGTGCCCCAGCATTTT. Translation gives CASSDVDRASVPQHF.

The chain employs TRBV5-1 and TRBJ2-4, with 7 positions matching TRBD1. After removal of 4 bases from V and 3 bases from J, the junction contained 10 bases not matched to a gene. Germline V lookup: CDR1 SGHRS, CDR2 YFSETQ. This CDR3 contains 16 residues. The CDR3 sequence: CASSHDREGVKNIQYF. CDR3 nucleotide sequence: TGCGCCAGCAGCCACGACAGGGAAGGGGTCAAAAACATTCAGTACTTC.

This sequence joins TRBV27 and TRBJ2-2, with 7 bases aligning to TRBD2. The V and J ends lost 2 bases and 1 base, in that order; junction bases with no gene match: 7. Germline V gives CDR1 MNHEY, CDR2 SMNVEV (reference sequence). This CDR3 spans 17 amino acids. The CDR3 loop is CASSLGLAVGNTGELFF. CDR3 coding DNA: TGTGCCAGCAGTTTAGGTCTAGCGGTAGGGAACACCGGGGAGCTGTTTTTT.

This clone came up once. The chain combines TRBV7-9 with TRBJ2-5; tentative D call: TRBD2 (5 bases). The assigned J gene may be wrong: the sequence end matches TRBJ2-7 better. Germline values: CDR1 SEHNR, CDR2 FQNEAQ (reference sequence). The CDR3 spans 13 residues. CDR3 nucleotide sequence: TGTGCCAGCAGCTTAAACCCTAGCCACGAGCAGTACTTC. This translates into CASSLNPSHEQYF.

This clone was found a few times. CDR3 DNA sequence: TGTGCCAGCAGCCCCAAACCAGGGGCGTACGAGCAGTACTTC. Its protein product is CASSPKPGAYEQYF. J is TRBJ2-7 and V is TRBV7-3, with TRBD1 as a possible D gene (6 bases). Germline V gene data show CDR1 as SGHTA and CDR2 as FQGTGA. V was cut by 5 bases and J by 4 bases, with 15 bases left in between. The CDR3 runs to 14 residues.

The gene calls are TRBV15 and TRBJ1-1; D perhaps matches TRBD1 (5 bases). V was pared by 0 bases and J by 0 bases, with 11 bases between. CDR1 and CDR2 (germline): LNHNV, YYDKDF (reference sequence). The CDR3 spans 16 residues. The CDR3 DNA sequence: TGTGCCACCAGCAGAGATCGCTCAGGGATGAACACTGAAGCTTTCTTT. As protein: CATSRDRSGMNTEAFF.

The chain couples TRBV5-4 to TRBJ1-2, with D perhaps matching TRBD1 (5 bases). Trimming took off 2 bases at V and 8 bases at J, with 22 bases between the two ends. The CDR3 has 16 amino acids. Germline values: CDR1 SGHNT, CDR2 YYREEE (reference sequence). CDR3 in DNA: TGTGCCAGCAGCTTTGGGGCCCGGGGGAAATTGAGCGGCTACACCTTC. Its protein product is CASSFGARGKLSGYTF.

The rearrangement uses TRBV9 and TRBJ2-3; D may be TRBD2 (7 bases). The CDR3 contains 14 residues. V lost 3 bases to trimming and J lost 1 base, with 9 bases between them. Looked up from germline, CDR1 is SGDLS and CDR2 is YYNGEE. This chain's CDR3 is CASSEGGGTDTQYF. The CDR3 nucleotides read TGTGCCAGCAGCGAGGGGGGGGGCACAGATACGCAGTATTTT.